One and the same sample provided the 7 T cell receptor beta chains below, sequenced in a study of cytomegalovirus exposure and HLA in healthy donors. 13 Jbeta primers and 60 Vbeta primers were used for the PCR. Sequencing used immunoSEQ multiplex PCR; TCRdb keeps in-frame clones, though not all of them. This table holds around 120,000 clones, about 81% found once. Sequencing was done on a sample of PBMCs. All receptors derive from a woman aged 45-65 years in good health and CMV-seropositive.

The chain is built from TRBV30 and TRBJ1-5, with a weak D call TRBD1 (5 bases). Trimming removed 5 bases from V and 4 bases from J, with 12 bases in between. CDR1 is GTSNPN, CDR2 SVGIG, per germline (reference sequence). This CDR3 has 13 amino acids. Here the CDR3 DNA reads TGTGCCTGGGGCCCGGGGGGGAATCAGCCCCAGCATTTT. This codes for CAWGPGGNQPQHF.

CDR3 DNA sequence: TGTGCCAGCAGTTACTCGATACTGCCCAATGAGCAGTTCTTC. It specifies CASSYSILPNEQFF. The chain joins TRBV6-5 to TRBJ2-1; D unresolved. V lost 0 bases and J lost 6, with 9 bases in between. Germline V lookup: CDR1 MNHEY, CDR2 SVGAGI. The CDR3 sequence is 14 residues long.

This chain uses TRBV2 with TRBJ2-2, with D hard to call. The V gene's germline CDR1 is SNHLY and CDR2 FYNNEI. This CDR3 is built from 11 residues. Trimming removed 8 bases from V and 7 bases from J, with 8 bases in between. The chain's CDR3 is CASSYSGELFF. Written as DNA, the CDR3 is TGTGCCAGCTCCTACAGCGGGGAGCTGTTTTTT.

Concerning this clone: The junction and the germline gene differ at one end; a read error may be behind it. The V gene is TRBV20-1, the J gene TRBJ1-6, with 7 bases matching TRBD1. This CDR3 is 10 amino acids long. Germline-derived CDR1 and CDR2 are DFQATT and SNEGSKA (reference sequence). The CDR3 region is CSARGQALHF. The CDR3 nucleotides read TGCAGTGCAAGAGGACAGGCCCTCCACTTT.

The genes are TRBV7-9 and TRBJ1-4, with 7 bases lining up with TRBD1. In germline, CDR1 is SEHNR, CDR2 FQNEAQ (reference sequence). The CDR3 length is 16 residues. Losses at the gene ends were 0 bases for V and 7 bases for J; bases not matched to a gene: 8. CDR3 sequence reads: CASSLALDRVGEKLFF. The CDR3 DNA is TGTGCCAGCAGCTTAGCCCTCGACAGGGTCGGTGAAAAACTGTTTTTT.

The V and J genes are TRBV5-4 and TRBJ2-5; D is perhaps TRBD1 (6 bases). V dropped 2 bases and J dropped 10 bases, with 24 bases sitting between them. Looked up from germline, CDR1 is SGHNT and CDR2 is YYREEE (reference sequence). The CDR3 has 16 amino acids. CDR3 residues: CASSFKRRELKGDQYF. The CDR3 DNA reads as TGTGCCAGCAGCTTTAAGCGGCGCGAGCTTAAGGGGGACCAGTACTTC.

V gene TRBV4-1 combines with J gene TRBJ2-1; TRBD2 matches at 8 bases. Germline V gene sequence: CDR1 MGHRA, CDR2 YSYEKL. CDR3 length equals 15 residues. With 3 bases clipped from V and 3 bases from J, the junction kept 4 bases outside the gene matches. The DNA for the CDR3 is TGCGCCAGCAGCCAGGGACTAGATAACTACAATGAGCAGTTCTTC. Protein product: CASSQGLDNYNEQFF.